This T cell receptor (beta chain) comes out of a study of identical twins. Study-level findings and limits: In monozygotic twins, models underestimated the sharing of out-of-frame TCR alpha. Partial confounding of zero-insertion analyses by invariant MAIT and iNKT cells was possible.

Each CDR3 protein is one row after TCRdb ran MiXCR on the 5' RACE reads. The sample yields 470,000 or so distinct CDR3 sequences, roughly 26% seen once. Trimming shortened V by 7 bases and J by 9 bases, and 20 bases separated the two germline ends. Germline V gene sequence: CDR1 SGHTA, CDR2 FQGNSA. CDR3 length: 14 residues. Concerning this clonotype: Its antigen is unknown.

This sample was also put to use in a study of T cells expressing NK-cell markers. That source adds: Dominant NKG2C+ clonotypes were found to form about 1.0-7.5% of CD8+ T cells in several donors.

The material sequenced was CD4+ T cells sorted from blood. This sequence originates from a woman aged 18-29 years in good health. V gene TRBV7-2 combines with J gene TRBJ2-3; D might be TRBD2 (6 bases). CDR3 amino acids: CASTPAGLRATQYF. The DNA for the CDR3 is TGTGCCAGCACCCCAGCGGGTCTTCGGGCAACGCAGTATTTT.